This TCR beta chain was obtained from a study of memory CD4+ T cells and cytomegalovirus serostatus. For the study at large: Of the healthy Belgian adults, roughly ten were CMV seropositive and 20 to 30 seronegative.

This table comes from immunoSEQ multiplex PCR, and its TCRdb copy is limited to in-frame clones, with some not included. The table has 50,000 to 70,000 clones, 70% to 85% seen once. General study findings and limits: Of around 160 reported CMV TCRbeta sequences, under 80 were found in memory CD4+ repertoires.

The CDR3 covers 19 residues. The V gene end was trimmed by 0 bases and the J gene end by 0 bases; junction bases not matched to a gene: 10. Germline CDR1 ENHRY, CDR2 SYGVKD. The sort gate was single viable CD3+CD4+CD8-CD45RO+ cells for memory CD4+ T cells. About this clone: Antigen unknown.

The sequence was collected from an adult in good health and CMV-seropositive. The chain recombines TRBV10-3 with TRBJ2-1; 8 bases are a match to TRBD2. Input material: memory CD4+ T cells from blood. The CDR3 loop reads CAISESPTERGSSYNEQFF. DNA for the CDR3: TGTGCCATCAGTGAGTCCCCGACAGAGCGGGGGAGCTCCTACAATGAGCAGTTCTTC.